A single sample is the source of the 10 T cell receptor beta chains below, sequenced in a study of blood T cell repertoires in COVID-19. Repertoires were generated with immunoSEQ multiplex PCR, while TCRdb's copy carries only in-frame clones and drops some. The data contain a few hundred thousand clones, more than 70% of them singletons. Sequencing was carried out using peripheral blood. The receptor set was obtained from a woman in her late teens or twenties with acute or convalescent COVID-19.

CDR3 sequence: CACNRGPYEQYF. CDR3 nucleotide sequence: TGTGCCTGTAACAGGGGACCCTACGAGCAGTACTTC. The genes are TRBV5-5 and TRBJ2-7, with TRBD1 matching over 7 bases. V lost 10 bases, J lost 2 bases, and 6 bases stayed unmatched. CDR3 length: 12 amino acids. CDR1 is SGHKS, CDR2 YYEKEE, per germline (reference sequence).

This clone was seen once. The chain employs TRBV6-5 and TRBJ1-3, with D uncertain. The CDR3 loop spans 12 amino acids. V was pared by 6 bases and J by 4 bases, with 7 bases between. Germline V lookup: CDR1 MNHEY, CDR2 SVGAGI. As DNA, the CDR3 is TGTGCCAGCAGAACGAGAGGAAACACCATATATTTT. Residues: CASRTRGNTIYF.

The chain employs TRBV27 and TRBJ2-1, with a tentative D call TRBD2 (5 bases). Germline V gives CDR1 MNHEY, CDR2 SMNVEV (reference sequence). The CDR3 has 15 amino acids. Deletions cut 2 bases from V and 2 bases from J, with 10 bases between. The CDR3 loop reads CASSLGGTTYNEQFF. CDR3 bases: TGTGCCAGCAGTTTAGGAGGCACCACCTACAATGAGCAGTTCTTC.

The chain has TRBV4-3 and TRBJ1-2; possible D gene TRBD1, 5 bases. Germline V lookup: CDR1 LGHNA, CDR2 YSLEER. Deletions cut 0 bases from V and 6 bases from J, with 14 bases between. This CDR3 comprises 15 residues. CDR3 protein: CASSQELRGTDGYTF. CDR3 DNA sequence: TGCGCCAGCAGCCAAGAGCTTCGGGGGACGGATGGCTACACCTTC.

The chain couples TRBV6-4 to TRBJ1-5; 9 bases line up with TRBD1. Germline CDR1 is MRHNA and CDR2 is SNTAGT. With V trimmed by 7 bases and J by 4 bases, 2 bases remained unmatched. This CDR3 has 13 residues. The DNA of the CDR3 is TGTGCCAGCAATGGGACAGGGAATCAGCCCCAGCATTTT. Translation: CASNGTGNQPQHF.

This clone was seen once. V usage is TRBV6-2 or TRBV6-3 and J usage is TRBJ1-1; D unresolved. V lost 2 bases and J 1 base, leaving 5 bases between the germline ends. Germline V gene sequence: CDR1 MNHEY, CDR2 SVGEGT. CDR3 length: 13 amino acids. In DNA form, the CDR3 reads TGTGCCAGCAGTTACGGCTGGAACACTGAAGCTTTCTTT. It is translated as CASSYGWNTEAFF.

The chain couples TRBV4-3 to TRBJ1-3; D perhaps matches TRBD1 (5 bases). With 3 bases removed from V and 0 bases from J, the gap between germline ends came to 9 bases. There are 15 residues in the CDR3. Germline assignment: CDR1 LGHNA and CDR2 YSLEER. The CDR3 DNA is TGCGCCAGCAGCCAGGACATCTCCTCTGGAAACACCATATATTTT. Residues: CASSQDISSGNTIYF.

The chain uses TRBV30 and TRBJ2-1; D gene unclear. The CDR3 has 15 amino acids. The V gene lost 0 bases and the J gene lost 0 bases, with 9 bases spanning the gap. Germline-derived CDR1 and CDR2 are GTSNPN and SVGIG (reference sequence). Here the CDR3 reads CAWSVDSSSYNEQFF. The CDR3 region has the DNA TGTGCCTGGAGTGTGGATAGCTCCTCCTACAATGAGCAGTTCTTC.

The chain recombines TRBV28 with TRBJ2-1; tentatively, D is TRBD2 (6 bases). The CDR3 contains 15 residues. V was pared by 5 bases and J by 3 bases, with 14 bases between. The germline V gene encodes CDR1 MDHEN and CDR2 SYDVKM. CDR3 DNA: TGTGCCAGCAGTACCCCGGGACTGGGCTACAATGAGCAGTTCTTC. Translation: CASSTPGLGYNEQFF. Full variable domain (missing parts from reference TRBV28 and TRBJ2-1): DVKVTQSSRYLVKRTGEKVFLECVQDMDHENMFWYRQDPGLGLRLIYFSYDVKMKEKGDIPEGYSVSREKKERFSLILESASTNQTSMYLCASSTPGLGYNEQFFGPGTRLTVL.

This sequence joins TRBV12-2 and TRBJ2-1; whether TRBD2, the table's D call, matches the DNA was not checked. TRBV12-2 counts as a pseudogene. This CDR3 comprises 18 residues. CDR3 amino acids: CASRPTGTSGRAWNEQFF. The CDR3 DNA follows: TGTGCAAGTCGCCCGACCGGGACTAGCGGGAGGGCGTGGAATGAGCAGTTCTTC.